This TCR beta chain was sequenced in a study of CD8+CD57+ T cells in acquired aplastic anemia. As for the study in general: CD4+ and CD8+ cells, once sorted, gave DNA averaging about 3 ug.

Of note for this clonotype: The target antigen is unknown.

TCR beta VDJ and CDR3 profiling used genomic DNA as template. TCRdb used MiXCR to reprocess the reads, holding one entry per CDR3 protein. Found here are some 120,000 distinct CDR3 sequences, nearly 40% of them singletons; the top ten hold around 2.5%. Patients chosen for sequencing had CD8+CD57+ cells that had expanded, as shown by flow cytometry. All patients had severe acquired aplastic anemia. V shed 4 bases, J shed 1 base, and the junction held 8 bases outside the gene matches. CDR3 size: 17 residues. The germline V gene encodes CDR1 SGHNT and CDR2 YYREEE (reference sequence). General study findings and limits: Both patients and controls carried the same twenty-nine CD8+ CDR3 sequences. Patients and controls were not found to differ significantly in CD8+ Simpson's diversity.

This receptor was identified in a human donor with aplastic anemia. V and J are TRBV5-4 and TRBJ2-5; TRBD2 aligns across 12 bases. The source material was sorted CD4+, CD8+, or CD8+CD57+ T cells (not recorded which) from PBMCs. DNA of the CDR3: TGTGCCAGCAGCCATGGACTAGCGGGGACCTCCCAAGAGACCCAGTACTTC. Amino acids: CASSHGLAGTSQETQYF. Together with reference TRBV5-4 and TRBJ2-5, the CDR3 gives the full variable domain: ETGVTQSPTHLIKTRGQQVTLRCSSQSGHNTVSWYQQALGQGPQFIFQYYREEENGRGNFPPRFSGLQFPNYSSELNVNALELDDSALYLCASSHGLAGTSQETQYFGPGTRLLVL.